This is a list of T cell receptor beta chains from one sample in a study of T cell responses to AZD1222 COVID-19 vaccine. Sequencing was performed with immunoSEQ multiplex PCR; in TCRdb, only in-frame clones are kept and a portion is missing. The sample consists of 180,000 or so clones, about 92% of them appearing once. This specimen was peripheral blood, taken on day 0 of AZD1222 vaccination. These receptors all come from an adult in good health. Both conserved end residues are part of each CDR3. The order of the fields is J gene, clone size, D gene, V gene, CDR3 protein, CDR3 DNA. D genes are given only for firm matches. Rows may omit the clone size; those that give it use once, few, many or a size class.

j_gene: TRBJ1-4
abundance: NA
d_gene: NA
v_gene: TRBV29-1
CDR3aa: CSVARDGPEKLFF
CDR3nt: TGCAGCGTGGCCCGGGACGGACCAGAAAAACTGTTTTTT

j_gene: TRBJ2-1
abundance: NA
d_gene: NA
v_gene: TRBV27
CDR3aa: CASSFEGTGSRDNEQFF
CDR3nt: TGTGCCAGCAGTTTCGAGGGGACGGGTTCTCGCGACAATGAGCAGTTCTTC

j_gene: TRBJ1-2
abundance: NA
d_gene: NA
v_gene: TRBV6-5
CDR3aa: CASSQGFYGYTF
CDR3nt: TGTGCCAGCAGTCAGGGGTTCTATGGCTACACCTTC

j_gene: TRBJ1-1
abundance: NA
d_gene: NA
v_gene: TRBV11-2
CDR3aa: CASSLVGWNTEAFF
CDR3nt: TGTGCCAGCAGCTTAGTGGGGTGGAACACTGAAGCTTTCTTT

j_gene: TRBJ1-3
abundance: NA
d_gene: NA
v_gene: TRBV25-1
CDR3aa: CATRGLSGNTIYF
CDR3nt: TGTGCCACCCGCGGCCTCTCTGGAAACACCATATATTTT

j_gene: TRBJ2-1
abundance: few
d_gene: TRBD1
v_gene: TRBV9
CDR3aa: CASSSQGQTYNEQFF
CDR3nt: TGTGCCAGCAGCTCCCAGGGACAGACTTACAATGAGCAGTTCTTC

j_gene: TRBJ1-2
abundance: NA
d_gene: NA
v_gene: TRBV7-9
CDR3aa: CASSSLGDYYGYTF
CDR3nt: TGTGCCAGCAGCTCCCTTGGTGATTACTATGGCTACACCTTC

j_gene: TRBJ1-5
abundance: NA
d_gene: NA
v_gene: TRBV5-6
CDR3aa: CASSVAGELGQPQHF
CDR3nt: TGTGCCAGCAGCGTCGCGGGGGAACTGGGTCAGCCCCAGCATTTT

j_gene: TRBJ1-2
abundance: NA
d_gene: TRBD1
v_gene: TRBV5-1
CDR3aa: CASSLGRTGSYGYTF
CDR3nt: TGCGCCAGCAGCTTGGGACGGACAGGGAGCTATGGCTACACCTTC

j_gene: TRBJ2-4
abundance: NA
d_gene: NA
v_gene: TRBV15
CDR3aa: CATTLLEGGKNIQYF
CDR3nt: TGTGCCACCACCCTCCTGGAGGGCGGCAAAAACATTCAGTACTTC

j_gene: TRBJ1-5
abundance: once
d_gene: NA
v_gene: TRBV4-2
CDR3aa: CASSQDVFIGGDQPQHF
CDR3nt: TGTGCCAGCAGCCAAGACGTATTCATCGGCGGGGATCAGCCCCAGCATTTT

j_gene: TRBJ2-7
abundance: NA
d_gene: TRBD2
v_gene: TRBV5-4
CDR3aa: CASSSSWAGGTIEQYF
CDR3nt: TGTGCCAGCAGCTCTTCGTGGGCGGGGGGAACTATCGAGCAGTACTTC

j_gene: TRBJ1-1
abundance: once
d_gene: NA
v_gene: TRBV25-1
CDR3aa: CASSVTTDMNTEAFF
CDR3nt: TGTGCCAGCAGTGTGACGACAGATATGAACACTGAAGCTTTCTTT

j_gene: TRBJ2-7
abundance: NA
d_gene: NA
v_gene: TRBV24-1
CDR3aa: CAIRGGRYF
CDR3nt: TGTGCCATCAGGGGGGGGCGGTACTTC

j_gene: TRBJ2-2
abundance: NA
d_gene: TRBD1
v_gene: TRBV6-5
CDR3aa: CASSPQTGGTGELFF
CDR3nt: TGTGCCAGCAGTCCCCAGACAGGGGGAACCGGGGAGCTGTTTTTT

j_gene: TRBJ1-5
abundance: few
d_gene: NA
v_gene: TRBV10-3
CDR3aa: CAISDQPEPQHF
CDR3nt: TGTGCCATCAGTGACCAGCCAGAGCCCCAGCATTTT

j_gene: TRBJ1-3
abundance: NA
d_gene: NA
v_gene: TRBV20-1
CDR3aa: CSASPLILPSSGNTIYF
CDR3nt: TGCAGTGCTAGTCCCCTTATTCTCCCGTCATCTGGAAACACCATATATTTT

j_gene: TRBJ1-4
abundance: NA
d_gene: TRBD1
v_gene: TRBV6-2/TRBV6-3
CDR3aa: CASSLRQGRFRNEKLFF
CDR3nt: TGTGCCAGCAGCCTACGACAGGGAAGGTTTCGGAATGAAAAACTGTTTTTT

j_gene: TRBJ2-2
abundance: NA
d_gene: TRBD1
v_gene: TRBV5-1
CDR3aa: CASIPQGATGELFF
CDR3nt: TGCGCCAGCATCCCGCAGGGGGCCACCGGGGAGCTGTTTTTT

j_gene: TRBJ1-1
abundance: NA
d_gene: NA
v_gene: TRBV6-5
CDR3aa: CASIWGSLQAFF
CDR3nt: TGTGCCAGCATATGGGGCAGTTTACAAGCTTTCTTT

j_gene: TRBJ1-2
abundance: NA
d_gene: TRBD1
v_gene: TRBV28
CDR3aa: CASSWTGYGYTF
CDR3nt: TGTGCCAGCAGTTGGACAGGCTATGGCTACACCTTC

j_gene: TRBJ1-3
abundance: once
d_gene: NA
v_gene: TRBV6-5
CDR3aa: CASSYGGGSGNTIYF
CDR3nt: TGTGCCAGCAGCTACGGGGGAGGTTCTGGAAACACCATATATTTT

j_gene: TRBJ1-3
abundance: NA
d_gene: NA
v_gene: TRBV10-2
CDR3aa: CASSAPGFLATGSFGNTIYF
CDR3nt: TGCGCCAGCAGTGCCCCAGGCTTCCTCGCGACAGGCTCCTTTGGAAACACCATATATTTT

j_gene: TRBJ2-5
abundance: NA
d_gene: NA
v_gene: TRBV5-1
CDR3aa: CASSYQTGSQETQYF
CDR3nt: TGCGCCAGCAGCTACCAGACAGGTTCCCAAGAGACCCAGTACTTC

j_gene: TRBJ1-1
abundance: NA
d_gene: NA
v_gene: TRBV18
CDR3aa: CASSGVQSGATEAFF
CDR3nt: TGTGCCAGCTCGGGCGTGCAGTCCGGGGCCACTGAAGCTTTCTTT

j_gene: TRBJ2-7
abundance: NA
d_gene: TRBD1
v_gene: TRBV6-5
CDR3aa: CASLPWAGGGEQYF
CDR3nt: TGTGCCAGCCTCCCCTGGGCAGGGGGCGGCGAGCAGTACTTC

j_gene: TRBJ2-7
abundance: few
d_gene: NA
v_gene: TRBV30
CDR3aa: CAWSIQGLVQYF
CDR3nt: TGTGCCTGGAGTATCCAGGGTTTGGTGCAGTACTTC

j_gene: TRBJ2-5
abundance: NA
d_gene: TRBD1
v_gene: TRBV5-4
CDR3aa: CASRAGGGQETQYF
CDR3nt: TGTGCCAGCAGAGCAGGGGGCGGACAAGAGACCCAGTACTTC

j_gene: TRBJ2-7
abundance: NA
d_gene: TRBD2
v_gene: TRBV11-2
CDR3aa: CASSLRAGGPYEQYF
CDR3nt: TGTGCCAGCAGCTTACGGGCGGGAGGGCCCTACGAGCAGTACTTC

j_gene: TRBJ1-2
abundance: NA
d_gene: NA
v_gene: TRBV5-8
CDR3aa: CASSLPQGVNYGYTF
CDR3nt: TGTGCCAGCAGCTTGCCCCAGGGCGTCAACTATGGCTACACCTTC

j_gene: TRBJ1-3
abundance: NA
d_gene: NA
v_gene: TRBV23-1
CDR3aa: CASSRRGSDGNTIYF
CDR3nt: TGCGCCAGCAGTCGAAGAGGGTCGGACGGAAACACCATATATTTT